The rows below give T cell receptor beta chains drawn from one sample of a study of cytomegalovirus exposure and HLA in healthy donors. The repertoire was sequenced with immunoSEQ multiplex PCR; TCRdb's copy has only in-frame clones and lacks some. The sample records fewer than 55,000 clones, around nine tenths being singletons. The sequenced material came from PBMCs. Every receptor here comes from a man aged 18 to 30 in good health and CMV-seronegative. The CDR3 runs from the conserved cysteine through the conserved F or W. The order of the fields is J gene, clone size, V gene, CDR3 length, D gene, CDR3 protein, CDR3 DNA. A D gene is named only where the DNA matches it firmly. Only some rows state a clone size, as once, few, many or a class for expanded clones.

TRBJ2-7 once TRBV27 13 TRBD1 CASSLWTGGEQYF TGTGCCAGCAGTTTATGGACAGGGGGCGAGCAGTACTTC
TRBJ2-5 . TRBV5-8 18 TRBD2 CASSMRVAAGGLRQTQYF TGTGCCAGCAGCATGCGCGTTGCGGCGGGAGGGCTGAGGCAGACCCAGTACTTC
TRBJ2-2 . TRBV10-2 15 . CASSELRLNTGELFF TGCGCCAGCAGTGAGCTGCGTCTTAACACCGGGGAGCTGTTTTTT
TRBJ1-1 . TRBV7-2 16 TRBD1 CASSPRTGSFGTEAFF TGTGCCAGCAGCCCCAGGACAGGGTCATTTGGCACTGAAGCTTTCTTT
TRBJ1-2 . TRBV6-1 13 . CASSRTENYGYTF TGTGCCAGCAGCCGGACAGAAAACTATGGCTACACCTTC
TRBJ2-7 once TRBV6-5 13 . CASSYWTAYEQYF TGTGCCAGCAGTTACTGGACAGCCTACGAGCAGTACTTC
TRBJ1-2 . TRBV5-1 15 TRBD1 CASSGGTGRNYGYTF TGCGCCAGCAGCGGGGGGACAGGCAGAAACTATGGCTACACCTTC
TRBJ2-2 . TRBV28 14 TRBD1 CASRRQGSTGELFF TGTGCCAGCAGGCGACAGGGTAGCACCGGGGAGCTGTTTTTT
TRBJ1-2 . TRBV27 15 TRBD1 CASSFSGTGVYGYTF TGTGCCAGCAGTTTCTCCGGGACAGGGGTCTATGGCTACACCTTC
TRBJ1-1 . TRBV29-1 14 TRBD1 CSVEMGQMNTEAFF TGCAGCGTTGAAATGGGACAGATGAACACTGAAGCTTTCTTT
TRBJ1-2 . TRBV19 16 . CASSLPLGGSSYGYTF TGTGCCAGTAGTCTTCCCCTAGGCGGATCTTCCTATGGCTACACCTTC
TRBJ2-1 . TRBV2 14 TRBD2 CASSAGGGNNEQFF TGTGCCAGCAGTGCGGGAGGGGGAAACAATGAGCAGTTCTTC
TRBJ2-5 . TRBV28 14 . CASSTRLTTETQYF TGTGCCAGCAGTACCCGACTAACGACGGAGACCCAGTACTTC
TRBJ2-2 once TRBV19 14 . CASSPRANTGELFF TGTGCCAGTAGTCCGCGAGCGAACACCGGGGAGCTGTTTTTT
TRBJ2-7 . TRBV28 13 TRBD1 CASGSGQDGEQYF TGTGCCAGCGGGTCGGGACAGGATGGGGAGCAGTACTTC
TRBJ1-4 . TRBV18 15 TRBD1 CASSPLGTGNEKLFF TGTGCCAGCTCACCTTTAGGGACAGGGAATGAAAAACTGTTTTTT
TRBJ2-2 . TRBV9 13 . CASSLQVTGELFF TGTGCCAGCAGCCTCCAGGTCACCGGGGAGCTGTTTTTT
TRBJ2-5 . TRBV29-1 13 TRBD1 CSAGQGRGETQYF TGCAGCGCCGGACAGGGGAGAGGGGAGACCCAGTACTTC
TRBJ2-2 . TRBV7-3 15 TRBD2 CASSPLAGNTGELFF TGTGCCAGCAGTCCACTAGCGGGTAACACCGGGGAGCTGTTTTTT
TRBJ1-1 . TRBV11-3 13 TRBD1 CASSLRGGIEAFF TGTGCCAGCAGCTTACGAGGGGGCATTGAAGCTTTCTTT
TRBJ2-1 . TRBV12-5 13 TRBD2 CASGRAGGNEQFF TGTGCTAGTGGTCGGGCCGGGGGGAATGAGCAGTTCTTC
TRBJ1-2 . TRBV10-2 14 TRBD1 CASSGQGGNYGYTF TGCGCCAGCAGTGGACAGGGGGGTAACTATGGCTACACCTTC
TRBJ2-7 . TRBV18 13 . CASSLLDIAEQYF TGTGCCAGCTCACTCTTAGATATCGCGGAGCAGTACTTC
TRBJ2-1 . TRBV5-1 15 TRBD1 CASSLDPGQGNEQFF TGCGCCAGCAGCTTAGATCCGGGACAGGGGAATGAGCAGTTCTTC
TRBJ2-3 . TRBV18 15 TRBD1 CASSMLGQAFDTQYF TGTGCCAGCTCAATGTTGGGACAGGCATTCGATACGCAGTATTTT
TRBJ1-1 . TRBV4-3 17 TRBD1 CASSQDFGQGLNTEAFF TGCGCCAGCAGCCAAGATTTCGGACAGGGACTGAACACTGAAGCTTTCTTT
TRBJ1-1 . TRBV19 14 TRBD1 CASSPRRDSTEAFF TGTGCCAGTAGTCCCCGCCGGGACAGCACTGAAGCTTTCTTT
TRBJ2-1 . TRBV4-3 16 TRBD2 CASSQDWTSGYNEQFF TGCGCCAGCAGCCAAGACTGGACTAGCGGGTACAATGAGCAGTTCTTC
TRBJ1-3 . TRBV7-9 18 . CASSLMAPGPSPGNTIYF TGTGCCAGCAGCTTAATGGCCCCAGGCCCCTCGCCTGGAAACACCATATATTTT
TRBJ2-4 . TRBV7-2 15 . CASGRVGVRKNIQYF TGTGCCAGCGGGAGAGTGGGAGTTCGCAAAAACATTCAGTACTTC
TRBJ1-1 . TRBV5-1 13 . CASSLTGNTEAFF TGCGCCAGCAGCTTGACAGGGAACACTGAAGCTTTCTTT
TRBJ2-5 . TRBV10-3 15 TRBD2 CAITNTRGRGETQYF TGTGCCATCACCAACACGCGGGGGAGGGGAGAGACCCAGTACTTC
TRBJ2-2 . TRBV6-7 20 TRBD1 CASSSRSGQGEIIGTGELFF TGTGCCAGCAGCTCTCGGTCCGGACAGGGCGAAATCATAGGTACCGGGGAGCTGTTTTTT
TRBJ2-1 . TRBV30 13 TRBD1 CAWMQQGADEQFF TGTGCCTGGATGCAACAGGGGGCTGATGAGCAGTTCTTC
TRBJ2-1 . TRBV28 15 TRBD2 CASSQLAGAYNEQFF TGTGCCAGCAGCCAACTAGCGGGAGCCTACAATGAGCAGTTCTTC